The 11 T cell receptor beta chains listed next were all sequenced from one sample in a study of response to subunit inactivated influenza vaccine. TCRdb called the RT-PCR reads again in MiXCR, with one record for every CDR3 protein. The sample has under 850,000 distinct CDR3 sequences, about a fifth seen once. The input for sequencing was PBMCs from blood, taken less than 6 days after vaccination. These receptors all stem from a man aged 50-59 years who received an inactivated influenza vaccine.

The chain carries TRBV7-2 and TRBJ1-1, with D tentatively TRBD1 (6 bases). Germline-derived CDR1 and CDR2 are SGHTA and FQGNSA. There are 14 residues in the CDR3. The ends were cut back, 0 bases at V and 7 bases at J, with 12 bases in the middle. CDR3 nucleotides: TGTGCCAGCAGCTTAGCCTCCGCAGGGGATGAAGCTTTCTTT. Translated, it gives CASSLASAGDEAFF.

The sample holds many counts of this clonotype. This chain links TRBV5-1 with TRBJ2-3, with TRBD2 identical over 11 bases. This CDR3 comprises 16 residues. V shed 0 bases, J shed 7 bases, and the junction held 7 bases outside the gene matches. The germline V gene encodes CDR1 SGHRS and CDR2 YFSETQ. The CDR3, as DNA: TGCGCCAGCAGCTTGGCGGTAGCGGGGGGGCCAAATACGCAGTATTTT. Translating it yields CASSLAVAGGPNTQYF.

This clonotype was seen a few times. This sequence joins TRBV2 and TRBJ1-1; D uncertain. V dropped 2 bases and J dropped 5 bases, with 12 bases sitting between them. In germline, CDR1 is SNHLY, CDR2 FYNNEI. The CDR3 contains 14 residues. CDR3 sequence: CASSEPVVGTEAFF. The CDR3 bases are TGTGCCAGCAGTGAACCAGTGGTGGGGACTGAAGCTTTCTTT.

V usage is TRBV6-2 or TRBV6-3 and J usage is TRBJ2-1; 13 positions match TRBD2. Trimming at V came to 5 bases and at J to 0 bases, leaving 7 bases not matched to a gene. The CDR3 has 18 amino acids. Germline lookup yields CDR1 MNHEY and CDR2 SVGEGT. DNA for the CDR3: TGTGCCAGCAGTAAGAGAACTAGCGGGGGGGCCTCCTACAATGAGCAGTTCTTC. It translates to CASSKRTSGGASYNEQFF.

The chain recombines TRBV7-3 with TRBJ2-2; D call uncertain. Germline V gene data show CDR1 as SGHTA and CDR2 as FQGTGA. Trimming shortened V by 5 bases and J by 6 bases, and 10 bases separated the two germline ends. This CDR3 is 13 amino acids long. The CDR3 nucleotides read TGTGCCAGCAGCCGAACAATTGCCGGGGAGCTGTTTTTT. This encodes CASSRTIAGELFF.

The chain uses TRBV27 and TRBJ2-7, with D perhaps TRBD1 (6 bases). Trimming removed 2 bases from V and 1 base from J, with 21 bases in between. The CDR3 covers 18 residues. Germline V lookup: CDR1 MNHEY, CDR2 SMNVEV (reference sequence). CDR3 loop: CASSLRGSDRGGSYEQYF. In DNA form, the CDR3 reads TGTGCCAGCAGTTTAAGGGGGTCAGACAGAGGGGGTTCCTACGAGCAGTACTTC.

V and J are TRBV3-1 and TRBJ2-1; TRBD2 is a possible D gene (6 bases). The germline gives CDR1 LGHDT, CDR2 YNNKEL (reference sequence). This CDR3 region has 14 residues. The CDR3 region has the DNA TGTGCTACCCGGGGGAAATCGAGTCTCCATGAGCAGTTCTTC. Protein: CATRGKSSLHEQFF.

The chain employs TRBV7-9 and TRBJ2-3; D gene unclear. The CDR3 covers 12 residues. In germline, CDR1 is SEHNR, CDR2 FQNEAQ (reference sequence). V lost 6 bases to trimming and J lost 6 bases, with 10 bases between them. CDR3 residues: CASSTGVDTQYF. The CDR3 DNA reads TGTGCCAGCAGTACTGGGGTGGATACGCAGTATTTT.

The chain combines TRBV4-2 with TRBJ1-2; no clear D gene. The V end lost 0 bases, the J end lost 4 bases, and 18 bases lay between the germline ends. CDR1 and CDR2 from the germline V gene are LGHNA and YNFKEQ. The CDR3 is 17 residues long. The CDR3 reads CASSQDVAAESGYGYTF. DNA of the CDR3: TGTGCCAGCAGCCAAGATGTTGCCGCAGAAAGCGGCTATGGCTACACCTTC.

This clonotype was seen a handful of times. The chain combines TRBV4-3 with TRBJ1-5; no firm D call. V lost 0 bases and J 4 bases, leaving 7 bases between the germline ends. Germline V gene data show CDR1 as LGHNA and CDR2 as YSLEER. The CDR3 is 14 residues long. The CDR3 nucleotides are TGCGCCAGCAGCCAAGAGTACGGAAATCAGCCCCAGCATTTT. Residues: CASSQEYGNQPQHF.

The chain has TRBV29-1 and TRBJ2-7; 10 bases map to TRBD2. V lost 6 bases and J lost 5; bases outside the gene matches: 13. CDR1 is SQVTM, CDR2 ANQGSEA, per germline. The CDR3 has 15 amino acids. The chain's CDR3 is CSVLSLAGVNDEQYF. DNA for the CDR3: TGCAGCGTCCTATCCCTAGCGGGAGTGAACGACGAGCAGTACTTC.